A single T cell receptor (beta chain) is shown here with its context. Trimming cost V 1 base and J 7 bases, with 11 bases left between them. CDR1 is MGHRA and CDR2 is YSYEKL in the germline V gene. The CDR3 spans 14 residues. The record originates from a study of shared clonotypes between healthy human individuals. The data were produced by immunoSEQ multiplex PCR, yet TCRdb's version contains in-frame clones alone and is incomplete. Of about 2.3 million clones listed, less than 95% are singletons. The chain carries TRBV4-1 and TRBJ2-1, with D possibly called TRBD1 or TRBD2 (5 bases each). This sequence was found in a man younger than 30 in good health. Some clones in this sample may be carry-over from other donors' samples. Input material: naive CD4+ T cells from PBMCs. Stated subset: CD45RA+ positively selected. The CDR3 spells CASSQGPGRNEQFF. The CDR3 DNA is TGCGCCAGCAGCCAAGGGCCGGGGCGAAATGAGCAGTTCTTC.